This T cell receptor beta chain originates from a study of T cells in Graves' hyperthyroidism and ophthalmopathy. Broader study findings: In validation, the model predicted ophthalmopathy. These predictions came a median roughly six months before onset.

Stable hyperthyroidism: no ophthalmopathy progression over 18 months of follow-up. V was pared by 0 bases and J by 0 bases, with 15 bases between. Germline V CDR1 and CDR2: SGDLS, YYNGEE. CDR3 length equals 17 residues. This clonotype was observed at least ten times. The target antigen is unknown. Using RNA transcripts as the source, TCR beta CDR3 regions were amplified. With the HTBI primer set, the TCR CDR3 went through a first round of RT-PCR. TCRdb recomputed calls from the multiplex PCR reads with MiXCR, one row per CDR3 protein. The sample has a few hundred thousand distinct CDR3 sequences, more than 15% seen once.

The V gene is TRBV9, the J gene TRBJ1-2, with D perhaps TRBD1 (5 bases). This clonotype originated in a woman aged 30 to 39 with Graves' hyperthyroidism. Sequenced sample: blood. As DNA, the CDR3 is TGTGCCAGCAGCGTAGGATTGGGGCAGGGCGCTAACTATGGCTACACCTTC. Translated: CASSVGLGQGANYGYTF.